These 8 T cell receptor beta chains came from one sample sequenced in a study of CXCR3-negative and CXCR3-positive naive CD8 T cells. The authors made the TRB cDNA libraries by 5' RACE using UMI labels. TCRdb reprocessed the 5' RACE reads, keeping one entry per CDR3 protein, no DNA. Its listing shows around 92,000 distinct CDR3 sequences. Sequencing was done on a sample of naive CXCR3- CD8+ T cells from blood. Specified subset: CD45RO-CCR7+CD27+CD95- naive CD8+ T cells lacking CXCR3 (TNR3-). The receptor source for this set is a human donor in good health. Some clones in this sample may be carry-over from other donors' samples.

The chain carries TRBV20-1 and TRBJ1-1; TCRdb proposes TRBD1, but this gene call is untestable without DNA. This CDR3 has 16 amino acids. CDR1 and CDR2 from the germline V gene are DFQATT and SNEGSKA (reference sequence). CDR3 sequence: CSASESLTGYYTEAFF.

This rearrangement joins TRBV7-9 to TRBJ2-7. The CDR3 spans 14 residues. The V gene's germline CDR1 is SEHNR and CDR2 FQNEAQ (reference sequence). CDR3 in amino acids: CASSKVGSGYEQYF.

This chain joins TRBV20-1 and TRBJ2-3. The germline V gene encodes CDR1 DFQATT and CDR2 SNEGSKA (reference sequence). This CDR3 spans 13 amino acids. This CDR3 is CSATTDSTDTQYF.

The rearrangement links TRBV20-1 to TRBJ2-1; TCRdb picks TRBD2, but there is no DNA to check that call. Germline V gives CDR1 DFQATT, CDR2 SNEGSKA (reference sequence). This CDR3 is 12 amino acids long. CDR3 sequence: CSARTSMDEQFF.

The V and J genes are TRBV28 and TRBJ2-3; TCRdb lists TRBD2, though no DNA is available to test this call. The CDR3 is made up of 18 amino acids. Germline assignment: CDR1 MDHEN and CDR2 SYDVKM. This CDR3 reads CASSSPRSGVTSTDTQYF.

The chain couples TRBV10-3 to TRBJ2-3. CDR1 is ENHRY and CDR2 is SYGVKD in the germline V gene. The CDR3 spans 12 residues. The CDR3 spells CAISEQSDTQYF.

This sequence joins TRBV6-5 and TRBJ1-1; TCRdb picks TRBD1, but there is no DNA to check that call. Germline loops: CDR1 MNHEY, CDR2 SVGAGI. CDR3 length equals 14 residues. The CDR3 protein is CASSPLQGDTEAFF.

This rearrangement joins TRBV27 to TRBJ2-7; TCRdb proposes TRBD1, but this gene call is untestable without DNA. This CDR3 comprises 14 residues. From germline, CDR1 is MNHEY and CDR2 SMNVEV (reference sequence). The CDR3 loop reads CASSVQGLPYEQYF.